These 27 T cell receptor beta chains share one sample of origin, sequenced in a study of naive and memory T cell subsets. The beta constant-region primer was an equimolar mix of two oligonucleotides covering TRBC1 and TRBC2. Nested alpha and beta constant-region primers with the SP2 primer drove four PCR rounds on ligated cDNA. One entry per CDR3 protein results from TCRdb running MiXCR on the UMI-ligation and nested PCR reads. The sample lists around 29,000 distinct CDR3 sequences, around 20% seen once, with about 3% in the top ten. Sequenced: effector memory CD4+ T cells from blood. Subset in this sample: effector memory, CD45RA- CD27-. The receptors originated from a human donor in good health.

This chain uses TRBV28 with TRBJ2-7; 11 positions match TRBD1. V shed 3 bases and J 4 bases; nucleotides not matched to a gene: 5. Germline CDR1 is MDHEN and CDR2 is SYDVKM. This CDR3 contains 15 residues. CDR3 in DNA: TGTGCCAGCAGTTTCTGGACAGGGGGCTCATACGAGCAGTACTTC. As protein: CASSFWTGGSYEQYF.

This clonotype was detected a few times. The rearrangement uses TRBV20-1 and TRBJ1-4; 10 nucleotides line up with TRBD1. With V trimmed by 3 bases and J by 8 bases, 9 bases remained unmatched. There are 15 residues in the CDR3. CDR1 DFQATT and CDR2 SNEGSKA come from the germline V gene (reference sequence). The chain's CDR3 is CSASKPGQGPEKLFF. The CDR3 DNA is TGCAGTGCTAGTAAACCGGGACAGGGGCCAGAAAAACTGTTTTTT.

The chain joins TRBV6-1 to TRBJ1-5; no clear D gene. Germline lookup yields CDR1 MNHNS and CDR2 SASEGT. Trimming stripped 1 base from V and 7 bases from J, with 11 bases between. The CDR3 has 14 residues. CDR3 sequence reads: CASSEGRASQPQHF. The DNA of the CDR3 is TGTGCCAGCAGTGAAGGACGGGCCAGCCAGCCCCAGCATTTT.

Only a few counts were recorded for this clonotype. V is TRBV11-2 and J is TRBJ2-6; tentatively, D is TRBD2 (5 bases). The CDR3 extends over 15 amino acids. The germline CDR1 and CDR2 sequences are SGHAT and FQNNGV. V was cut by 5 bases and J by 2 bases, with 10 bases left in between. The CDR3: CASSVTAAGANVLTF. CDR3 coding DNA: TGTGCCAGCAGCGTAACAGCGGCTGGGGCCAACGTCCTGACTTTC.

V usage is TRBV21-1 and J usage is TRBJ2-7; TRBD1 was called by the table and not checked on the DNA. TRBV21-1 is a pseudogene segment. This CDR3 is built from 15 residues. CDR3 DNA sequence: TGTGCCAGCAGCAAAACTTGTGGGGCAGCCAGTATGCAGTACTTC. It is translated as CASSKTCGAASMQYF.

This chain joins TRBV6-1 and TRBJ2-3; 7 nucleotides match TRBD1. Trimming at V came to 4 bases and at J to 2 bases, leaving 6 bases not matched to a gene. There are 15 residues in the CDR3. Germline CDR1 MNHNS, CDR2 SASEGT. The CDR3 DNA reads as TGTGCCAGCAGTGCCACAGGGGCCTCCACAGATACGCAGTATTTT. It encodes CASSATGASTDTQYF.

This clonotype occurred a few times. The J gene is TRBJ1-5, the V gene TRBV10-3; D might be TRBD1 (6 bases). V shed 2 bases and J shed 1 base, with 12 bases lying between them. The CDR3 loop spans 16 amino acids. Germline values: CDR1 ENHRY, CDR2 SYGVKD. The CDR3 DNA sequence: TGTGCCATCAGTGAGAATTTAGGGGGAAGCAATCAGCCCCAGCATTTT. It is translated as CAISENLGGSNQPQHF.

The V and J genes are TRBV7-6 and TRBJ2-1, with 14 bases lining up with TRBD2. Germline trimming cut 0 bases from V and 8 bases from J; bases unmatched to any gene: 6. In germline, CDR1 is SGHVS, CDR2 FNYEAQ. The CDR3 contains 17 residues. In DNA form, the CDR3 reads TGTGCCAGCAGCTTAGCAATGGGGACTAGCGGGAGACATGAGCAGTTCTTC. Translating it yields CASSLAMGTSGRHEQFF.

The V and J genes are TRBV2 and TRBJ2-2; D unclear. The CDR3 is 14 amino acids. Germline V gives CDR1 SNHLY, CDR2 FYNNEI. Trimming left V 5 bases short and J 4 bases short, with 11 bases between. The CDR3 DNA sequence: TGTGCCAGCAGTACATCCCTTGGCACCGGGGAGCTGTTTTTT. This translates into CASSTSLGTGELFF.

Ten or more counts support this clonotype. This chain joins TRBV12-3 or TRBV12-4 and TRBJ1-5, with D unclear. V lost 5 bases and J lost 4, with 9 bases in between. The CDR3 loop spans 13 amino acids. CDR3 sequence (DNA): TGTGCCAGCAGTATAACCGGAAATCAGCCCCAGCATTTT. Encoded protein: CASSITGNQPQHF.

The chain has TRBV7-2 and TRBJ2-1; 8 positions match TRBD2. The V gene's germline CDR1 is SGHTA and CDR2 FQGNSA. The CDR3 spans 18 residues. Losses at the gene ends were 4 bases for V and 3 bases for J; bases not matched to a gene: 14. The CDR3 loop reads CASSSVRLAGQFYNEQFF. The CDR3 DNA follows: TGTGCCAGCAGCTCAGTCAGGCTAGCGGGCCAATTCTACAATGAGCAGTTCTTC.

Only a few counts were recorded for this clonotype. The chain joins TRBV4-1 to TRBJ1-4; unclear D gene. Looked up from germline, CDR1 is MGHRA and CDR2 is YSYEKL. This CDR3 spans 12 amino acids. V was trimmed by 2 bases and J by 8 bases, leaving 6 bases between them. The CDR3 DNA follows: TGCGCCAGCAGCCAATATCCGGAAAAACTGTTTTTT. Encoded protein: CASSQYPEKLFF.

The chain has TRBV9 and TRBJ2-3, with 7 bases lining up with TRBD1. V lost 4 bases to trimming and J lost 4 bases; unmatched junction nucleotides: 12. Per germline, CDR1 SGDLS and CDR2 YYNGEE. CDR3 size: 16 residues. The CDR3 nucleotides read TGTGCCAGCAGCAGGCGACAGGGTGGAGAAGCAGATACGCAGTATTTT. Protein: CASSRRQGGEADTQYF. Using reference TRBV9 and TRBJ2-3 for the parts outside the CDR3, the full variable domain is DSGVTQTPKHLITATGQRVTLRCSPRSGDLSVYWYQQSLDQGLQFLIQYYNGEERAKGNILERFSAQQFPDLHSELNLSSLELGDSALYFCASSRRQGGEADTQYFGPGTRLTVL.

There are many counts of this clonotype. The rearrangement links TRBV5-1 to TRBJ2-5, with 8 bases fitting TRBD1. Trimming removed 2 bases from V and 5 bases from J; junction bases left unmatched: 5. Per germline, CDR1 SGHRS and CDR2 YFSETQ. This CDR3 is built from 14 residues. For the CDR3, the DNA is TGCGCCAGCAGCTTCCAGGGGGCCAGGGAGACCCAGTACTTC. Translation: CASSFQGARETQYF.

This clonotype was picked up many times. V usage is TRBV4-2 and J usage is TRBJ1-6; 7 bases map to TRBD1. The V and J ends lost 1 base and 3 bases, in that order; junction bases with no gene match: 9. The CDR3 length is 18 residues. Germline V gene sequence: CDR1 LGHNA, CDR2 YNFKEQ. CDR3 protein: CASSQGDSSVYYNSPLHF. The CDR3 DNA is TGTGCCAGCAGCCAAGGGGACAGCTCTGTCTACTATAATTCACCCCTCCACTTT.

This clonotype turned up a few times. V and J are TRBV11-2 and TRBJ2-7; D possibly corresponds to TRBD1 (5 bases). This CDR3 is 15 amino acids long. Germline V gives CDR1 SGHAT, CDR2 FQNNGV. Trimming removed 6 bases from V and 4 bases from J, with 19 bases in between. The CDR3 nucleotides read TGTGCCAGCAGAATGTCGCAGGGCCGCACGTACGAGCAGTACTTC. Translated: CASRMSQGRTYEQYF.

The J gene is TRBJ2-5, the V gene TRBV2; the match to TRBD1 covers 8 bases. Germline CDR1 reads SNHLY; CDR2 reads FYNNEI. V lost 8 bases, J lost 2 bases, and 4 bases stayed unmatched. This CDR3 has 13 amino acids. This chain's CDR3 is CASGTGVQETQYF. The DNA for the CDR3 is TGTGCCAGCGGGACAGGAGTACAAGAGACCCAGTACTTC.

This clonotype was observed at least ten times. The V call is TRBV7-2, the J call TRBJ1-5, with 8 bases fitting TRBD1. Germline assignment: CDR1 SGHTA and CDR2 FQGNSA. V was pared by 4 bases and J by 2 bases, with 10 bases of the junction left unmatched. The CDR3 spans 17 residues. CDR3 sequence: CASSSGPGGAGNQPQHF. CDR3 nucleotides: TGTGCCAGCAGCTCCGGGCCAGGGGGCGCAGGCAATCAGCCCCAGCATTTT.

This clonotype occurred many times. The chain combines TRBV19 with TRBJ1-1; weak D call: TRBD1 (5 bases). Trimming stripped 6 bases from V and 5 bases from J, with 16 bases between. This CDR3 spans 14 amino acids. Germline V gene data show CDR1 as LNHDA and CDR2 as SQIVND (reference sequence). This CDR3 is CASRKRGWETEAFF. In DNA form, the CDR3 reads TGTGCCAGTAGAAAGAGGGGTTGGGAGACTGAAGCTTTCTTT.

This clonotype appeared a few times. The chain is built from TRBV7-2 and TRBJ2-1; possible D gene TRBD2, 5 bases. The germline CDR1 and CDR2 sequences are SGHTA and FQGNSA. CDR3 size: 14 residues. Trimming stripped 4 bases from V and 10 bases from J, with 17 bases between. The DNA of the CDR3 is TGTGCCAGCAGCTCAGAGGGCTGGTCGGGGGAGCAGTTCTTC. This gives the protein CASSSEGWSGEQFF.

In this sample, this clonotype turned up many times. The chain uses TRBV5-6 and TRBJ1-6; 7 nucleotides align to TRBD1. The CDR3 extends over 14 amino acids. The germline V gene encodes CDR1 SGHDT and CDR2 YYEEEE. V gave up 4 bases and J gave up 7 bases; unmatched junction bases: 5. CDR3 protein: CASSPTGRNSPLHF. The CDR3 DNA reads TGTGCCAGCAGCCCGACAGGGAGGAATTCACCCCTCCACTTT.

The chain combines TRBV25-1 with TRBJ1-2, with 7 bases matching TRBD1. CDR1 is MGHDK, CDR2 SYGVNS, per germline. This CDR3 is built from 13 residues. After removal of 6 bases from V and 8 bases from J, the junction contained 9 bases not matched to a gene. The CDR3 DNA is TGTGCCAGCAGAAGGGGACAGACGGGGGGCTACACCTTC. This gives the protein CASRRGQTGGYTF.

This clonotype has at least ten counts. The chain is built from TRBV28 and TRBJ2-5; D may be TRBD2 (5 bases). Between the trimmed V and J ends, which lost 5 bases and 7 bases, there was a span of 20 bases. CDR1 MDHEN and CDR2 SYDVKM come from the germline V gene. CDR3 size: 15 residues. CDR3 sequence reads: CASSPYNSRGGTQYF. The CDR3 DNA is TGTGCCAGCAGTCCGTACAACTCACGCGGAGGGACCCAGTACTTC.

This chain joins TRBV6-6 and TRBJ2-7; 10 nucleotides match TRBD2. CDR3 size: 15 residues. The germline gives CDR1 MNHNY, CDR2 SVGAGI (reference sequence). J was trimmed by 3 bases and V by 4 bases; bases with no gene match: 6. The CDR3: CASSSPGLANYEQYF. CDR3 coding DNA: TGTGCCAGCAGTTCTCCGGGACTAGCGAACTACGAGCAGTACTTC.

The chain combines TRBV10-3 with TRBJ2-5; D is perhaps TRBD1 or TRBD2 (5 bases each). Trimming shortened V by 4 bases and J by 5 bases, and 14 bases separated the two germline ends. CDR1 ENHRY and CDR2 SYGVKD come from the germline V gene. The CDR3 has 14 amino acids. CDR3 in amino acids: CAISGHGGYETQYF. CDR3 DNA: TGTGCCATCAGTGGGCATGGGGGTTATGAGACCCAGTACTTC.

In its sample, this clonotype was seen a few times. This sequence joins TRBV6-5 and TRBJ1-2; D is perhaps TRBD1 (6 bases). CDR1 and CDR2 from the germline V gene are MNHEY and SVGAGI. The CDR3 length is 15 residues. The V gene lost 7 bases and the J gene lost 0 bases, with 15 bases spanning the gap. The chain's CDR3 is CASIRGRNTNYGYTF. CDR3 sequence (DNA): TGTGCCAGCATCAGGGGCCGCAATACTAACTATGGCTACACCTTC.

At least ten counts were recorded for this clonotype. This sequence joins TRBV12-3 or TRBV12-4 and TRBJ1-5, with 8 nucleotides matching TRBD1. The CDR3 consists of 17 residues. V was clipped by 4 bases and J by 2 bases; unmatched bases: 10. CDR3 DNA sequence: TGTGCCAGCAGTTCCGGGGGACAGGCGGCGGGCAATCAGCCCCAGCATTTT. It codes for CASSSGGQAAGNQPQHF.